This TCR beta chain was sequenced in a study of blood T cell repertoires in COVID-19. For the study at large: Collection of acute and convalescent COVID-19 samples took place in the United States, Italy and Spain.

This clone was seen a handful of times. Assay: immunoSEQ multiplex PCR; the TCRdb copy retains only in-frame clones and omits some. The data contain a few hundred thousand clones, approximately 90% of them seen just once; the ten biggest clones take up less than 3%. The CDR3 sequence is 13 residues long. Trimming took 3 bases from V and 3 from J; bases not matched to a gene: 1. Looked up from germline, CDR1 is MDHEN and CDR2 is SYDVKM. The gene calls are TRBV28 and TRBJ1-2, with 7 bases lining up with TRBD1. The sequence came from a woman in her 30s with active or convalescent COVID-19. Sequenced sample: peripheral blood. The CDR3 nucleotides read TGTGCCAGCAGTTTGGGGACAGACTATGGCTACACCTTC. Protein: CASSLGTDYGYTF.